This is a list of T cell receptor beta chains from one sample in a study of regulatory T cells in long-lasting Graves disease. MiXCR, run by TCRdb on the multiplex PCR reads, gives a single entry per CDR3 protein. Found here are more than 400,000 distinct CDR3 sequences, roughly 17% of them singletons; the top ten hold 9.5% to 15%. These sequences were also reported in another study, on T cells in Graves' hyperthyroidism and ophthalmopathy.

Sequenced material: peripheral blood mononuclear cells (PBMCs), taken at new diagnosis, from a patient treated with antithyroid drugs. These receptors came from a man in his forties or fifties with Graves disease. Both conserved end residues are part of each CDR3. The order of the fields is clone size, J gene, D gene, V gene, CDR3 protein, CDR3 DNA. A D gene is named only where the DNA matches it firmly. Expanded clones are given a class, and other clones once, few, many or no size at all.

many | TRBJ2-7 | NA | TRBV28 | CASSLTGREQYF | TGTGCCAGCAGCTTAACAGGGCGAGAGCAGTACTTC
NA | TRBJ2-5 | NA | TRBV3-1 | CASSRDFQETQYF | TGTGCCAGCAGCCGGGACTTCCAAGAGACCCAGTACTTC
many | TRBJ2-1 | TRBD2 | TRBV28 | CASSSQLAGGYNEQFF | TGTGCCAGCAGCTCTCAACTAGCGGGAGGTTACAATGAGCAGTTCTTC
few | TRBJ2-7 | TRBD1 | TRBV27 | CASRLPGTGVNEQYF | TGTGCCAGCAGATTACCCGGGACAGGGGTCAACGAGCAGTACTTC
many | TRBJ1-4 | NA | TRBV12-5 | CASGSDTGREKLFF | TGTGCTAGTGGTTCGGACACAGGTCGAGAAAAACTGTTTTTT
NA | TRBJ1-3 | NA | TRBV6-1 | CASSIRGGSGNTIYF | TGTGCCAGCAGCATTAGGGGCGGCTCTGGAAACACCATATATTTT
NA | TRBJ2-7 | TRBD2 | TRBV5-1 | CASRLLAGPEQYF | TGCGCCAGCAGACTCCTAGCGGGACCCGAGCAGTACTTC
few | TRBJ2-7 | NA | TRBV14 | CASRGRCEQYF | TGTGCCAGCCGTGGAAGATGCGAGCAGTACTTC
NA | TRBJ1-1 | TRBD1 | TRBV12-5 | CASGLLAGGTEAFF | TGTGCTAGTGGTTTGCTTGCAGGGGGCACTGAAGCTTTCTTT
few | TRBJ2-7 | TRBD2 | TRBV5-8 | CASSTLGRGRGAYEQYF | TGTGCCAGCAGCACGCTGGGGCGCGGGAGGGGGGCCTACGAGCAGTACTTC
few | TRBJ1-1 | NA | TRBV5-4 | CASSVAGVERAFF | TGTGCCAGCAGCGTGGCGGGGGTAGAGAGAGCTTTCTTT
many | TRBJ2-2 | NA | TRBV5-1 | CASSSLTNTGELFF | TGCGCCAGCAGCTCCTTAACGAACACCGGGGAGCTGTTTTTT
many | TRBJ2-2 | NA | TRBV20-1 | CSARRGKTNTGELFF | TGCAGTGCTAGAAGAGGAAAAACGAACACCGGGGAGCTGTTTTTT
NA | TRBJ1-1 | NA | TRBV12-3/TRBV12-4 | CATWDLTTEAFF | TGTGCCACCTGGGACCTCACTACTGAAGCTTTCTTT
many | TRBJ1-3 | NA | TRBV7-2 | CASSSLSRGFGNTIYF | TGTGCCAGCAGCTCTTTGTCTCGGGGCTTTGGAAACACCATATATTTT
NA | TRBJ2-6 | NA | TRBV5-1 | CASSWGHSSGANVLTF | TGCGCCAGCAGCTGGGGACACTCCTCTGGGGCCAACGTCCTGACTTTC
many | TRBJ2-2 | NA | TRBV9 | CASSVDPGELFF | TGTGCCAGCAGCGTAGACCCCGGGGAGCTGTTTTTT
few | TRBJ1-5 | NA | TRBV5-1 | CASSLVAGQRPQHF | TGCGCCAGCAGCTTGGTGGCAGGACAGCGGCCCCAGCATTTT
many | TRBJ2-3 | NA | TRBV9 | CASSTQLLPTDTQYF | TGTGCCAGCAGCACCCAACTACTACCCACAGATACGCAGTATTTT
NA | TRBJ1-3 | TRBD1 | TRBV29-1 | CSVGSTGNSGNTIYF | TGCAGCGTTGGCTCGACAGGGAACTCTGGAAACACCATATATTTT
few | TRBJ1-1 | NA | TRBV7-9 | CASSYQGRGMNTEAFF | TGTGCCAGCAGCTATCAGGGAAGGGGAATGAACACTGAAGCTTTCTTT
NA | TRBJ2-1 | NA | TRBV7-8 | CASSERANNEQFF | TGTGCCAGCAGTGAGCGGGCTAACAATGAGCAGTTCTTC
few | TRBJ2-2 | TRBD2 | TRBV7-9 | CASSPMTSGRAGAGELFF | TGTGCCAGCAGCCCGATGACTAGCGGGAGAGCGGGGGCCGGGGAGCTGTTTTTT
few | TRBJ2-7 | TRBD2 | TRBV19 | CASSTSSSGSYEQYF | TGTGCCAGTAGTACCTCTTCTAGCGGGAGCTACGAGCAGTACTTC
NA | TRBJ1-3 | NA | TRBV3-1 | CASSPVGRVVSGNTIYF | TGTGCCAGCAGCCCTGTAGGTCGGGTCGTCTCTGGAAACACCATATATTTT
NA | TRBJ2-6 | TRBD2 | TRBV6-4 | CASKIGLAESSGANVLTF | TGTGCCAGCAAAATCGGCCTAGCGGAAAGCTCTGGGGCCAACGTCCTGACTTTC
NA | TRBJ2-2 | TRBD1 | TRBV30 | CAWSPGQGSGELFF | TGTGCCTGGAGCCCGGGACAGGGATCCGGGGAGCTGTTTTTT
few | TRBJ2-3 | NA | TRBV7-3 | CASSSHPGEDTQYF | TGTGCCAGCAGCTCCCATCCCGGGGAGGATACGCAGTATTTT
NA | TRBJ2-3 | NA | TRBV27 | CASSWDPRGDTQYF | TGTGCCAGCAGTTGGGACCCTCGGGGTGATACGCAGTATTTT
many | TRBJ2-5 | NA | TRBV7-3 | CASSLMAGFETQYF | TGTGCCAGCAGCTTAATGGCAGGGTTTGAGACCCAGTACTTC
many | TRBJ2-3 | NA | TRBV5-5 | CASSYTPTSADTQYF | TGTGCCAGCAGCTATACCCCGACTTCGGCAGATACGCAGTATTTT
many | TRBJ2-5 | TRBD2 | TRBV6-1 | CASRLLASGETQYF | TGTGCCAGCAGATTACTAGCGTCTGGCGAGACCCAGTACTTC
NA | TRBJ1-6 | NA | TRBV28 | CASNLSSYNSPLHF | TGTGCCAGCAACCTAAGTTCCTATAATTCACCCCTCCACTTT
many | TRBJ1-2 | NA | TRBV7-9 | CASSLYLDYGYTF | TGTGCCAGCAGCTTATATCTCGACTATGGCTACACCTTC
many | TRBJ2-7 | NA | TRBV5-1 | CASSLLGDRYEQYF | TGCGCCAGCAGCTTGCTGGGGGATCGCTACGAGCAGTACTTC
many | TRBJ2-1 | NA | TRBV12-3/TRBV12-4 | CASSLAGINEQFF | TGCGCCAGCAGCTTGGCAGGGATCAATGAGCAGTTCTTC
few | TRBJ2-2 | TRBD2 | TRBV14 | CASSWTSGSVTGELFF | TGTGCCAGCAGTTGGACTAGCGGGAGTGTTACCGGGGAGCTGTTTTTT
NA | TRBJ2-1 | TRBD2 | TRBV3-1 | CASSPGRGNSYNEQFF | TGTGCCAGCAGCCCAGGGCGGGGGAACTCCTACAATGAGCAGTTCTTC
NA | TRBJ2-1 | NA | TRBV12-3/TRBV12-4 | CASTPGGRNEQFF | TGTGCCAGCACCCCCGGGGGCAGGAATGAGCAGTTCTTC
many | TRBJ2-5 | NA | TRBV29-1 | CSVPRGGETQYF | TGCAGCGTACCCAGGGGTGGGGAGACCCAGTACTTC
many | TRBJ2-5 | TRBD2 | TRBV11-1 | CASSQLAQETQYF | TGTGCCAGCAGCCAACTAGCGCAAGAGACCCAGTACTTC
NA | TRBJ1-1 | NA | TRBV7-9 | CASSLSSRGDTEAFF | TGTGCCAGCAGCTTATCTTCCAGGGGAGACACTGAAGCTTTCTTT
NA | TRBJ2-7 | NA | TRBV6-5 | CASSYTGRQYF | TGTGCCAGCAGTTATACAGGCCGGCAGTACTTC
many | TRBJ2-5 | NA | TRBV11-1 | CASSWYRVAGETQYF | TGTGCCAGCAGCTGGTACAGGGTAGCAGGGGAGACCCAGTACTTC
many | TRBJ2-1 | NA | TRBV5-1 | CASSVKQDSYNEQFF | TGCGCCAGCAGCGTTAAACAGGACTCCTACAATGAGCAGTTCTTC
NA | TRBJ2-2 | NA | TRBV12-3/TRBV12-4 | CASSPWAGNTGELFF | TGTGCCAGCAGCCCCTGGGCAGGGAACACCGGGGAGCTGTTTTTT
many | TRBJ2-1 | NA | TRBV7-9 | CASSSQIYNNEQFF | TGTGCCAGCAGCTCCCAAATATACAACAATGAGCAGTTCTTC
NA | TRBJ2-2 | NA | TRBV28 | CASSLSGPGELFF | TGTGCCAGCAGTTTATCGGGCCCCGGGGAGCTGTTTTTT
many | TRBJ1-5 | NA | TRBV20-1 | CSAKQSSNQPQHF | TGCAGTGCTAAACAGTCTAGCAATCAGCCCCAGCATTTT